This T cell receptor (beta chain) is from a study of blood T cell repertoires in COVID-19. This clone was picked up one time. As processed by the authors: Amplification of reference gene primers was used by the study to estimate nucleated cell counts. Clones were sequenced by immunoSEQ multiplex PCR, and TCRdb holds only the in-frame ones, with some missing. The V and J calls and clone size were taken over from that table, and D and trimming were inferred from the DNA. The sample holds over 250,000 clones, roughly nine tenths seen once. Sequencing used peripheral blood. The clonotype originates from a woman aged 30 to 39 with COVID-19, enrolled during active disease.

This chain's CDR3 is CASSSSPRAGANVLTF. For the CDR3, the DNA is TGTGCCAGCAGCTCTAGCCCACGGGCCGGGGCCAACGTCCTGACTTTC. This chain uses TRBV5-6 with TRBJ2-6; a possible D gene is TRBD2 (5 bases). In germline, CDR1 is SGHDT, CDR2 YYEEEE. The CDR3 spans 16 residues. With 3 bases removed from V and 4 bases from J, the gap between germline ends came to 14 bases.